A selection of T cell receptor beta chains follows, all from one sample in a study of blood T cell repertoires in COVID-19. Some clones are missing from TCRdb's copy, which holds only in-frame ones; the method was immunoSEQ multiplex PCR. Among 25,000 to 30,000 clones, approximately 90% were seen once, and the ten largest hold 15% to 20%. The specimen was peripheral blood. Receptor source: a human donor in a cohort sampled during active COVID-19. Each CDR3 is given without its conserved first and last residue.

J	length	V	CDR3
TRBJ1-4	13	TRBV5-1	ASSLSGTVEEKLF
TRBJ2-1	12	TRBV19	ASSAGLAGSEQF
TRBJ2-7	13	TRBV10-2	ASSESRQGDNEQY
TRBJ2-1	14	TRBV5-1	ASSWETSGGGNEQF
TRBJ2-1	14	TRBV5-6	ASSVRGGQIYNEQF
TRBJ2-7	11	TRBV25-1	ASSGTGAIEQY
TRBJ2-3	11	TRBV27	ASSLGATDTQY
TRBJ2-1	14	TRBV27	ASSLPTSGRLVEQF
TRBJ2-1	11	TRBV7-2	ASSRGQGNEQF
TRBJ1-4	12	TRBV6-6	ASSPQGAFEKLF
TRBJ2-4	10	TRBV24-1	ATSDYTGIQY